The entry below gives a single TCR beta chain sequence along with its context. The data were obtained in a study of blood T cell repertoires in COVID-19. On the study more broadly: From T cells, B-cell-depleted T cells, or PBMCs came the material, which was cDNA or gDNA.

This CDR3 spans 15 amino acids. V was cut by 6 bases and J by 0 bases, with 12 bases left in between. CDR1 is SGHTA and CDR2 is FQGNSA in the germline V gene. Authors' processing steps: Researchers report that nucleated cell counts were estimated from reference gene primer amplification. The table came from immunoSEQ multiplex PCR; TCRdb's copy has only in-frame clones and leaves some out. That table supplies the V and J calls and clone size; D and trimming were determined from the DNA. This sample has some 73,000 clones; roughly 85% occur once, and the top ten carry approximately 32%. The sequencing sample was made of peripheral blood. The chain couples TRBV7-2 to TRBJ1-3; D gene unclear. The sequence derives from an elderly woman with active or convalescent COVID-19. In DNA form, the CDR3 reads TGTGCCAGCAGTCCCCAGGCATTCTCTGGAAACACCATATATTTT. Protein sequence: CASSPQAFSGNTIYF.